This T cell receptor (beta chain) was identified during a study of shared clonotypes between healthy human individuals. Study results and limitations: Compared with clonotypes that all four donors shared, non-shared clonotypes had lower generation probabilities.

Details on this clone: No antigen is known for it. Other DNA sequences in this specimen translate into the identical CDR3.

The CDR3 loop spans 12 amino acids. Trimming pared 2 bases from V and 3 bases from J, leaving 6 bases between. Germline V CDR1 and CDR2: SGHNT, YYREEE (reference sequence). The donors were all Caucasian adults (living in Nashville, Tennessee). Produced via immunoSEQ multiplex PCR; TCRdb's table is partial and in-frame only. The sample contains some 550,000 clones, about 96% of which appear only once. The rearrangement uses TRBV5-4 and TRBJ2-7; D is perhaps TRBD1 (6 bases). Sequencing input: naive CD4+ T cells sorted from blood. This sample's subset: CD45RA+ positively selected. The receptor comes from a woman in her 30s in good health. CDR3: CASSLQGYEQYF. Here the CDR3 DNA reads TGTGCCAGCAGCTTACAGGGCTACGAGCAGTACTTC.